The rows below give T cell receptor beta chains drawn from one sample of a study of beta chain features in type 1 diabetes. Generated by immunoSEQ multiplex PCR, the TCRdb table keeps only in-frame clones and is missing some. The table records about 53,000 clones, around 60% of them present only once. Input material: stem cell memory CD4+ T cells from blood. Receptors originate from a woman aged 25 to 39 with type 1 diabetes. CDR3s include the opening cysteine and the closing phenylalanine or tryptophan. Fields, in order: clone size, V gene, D gene, J gene, CDR3 protein, CDR3 DNA. A D gene is named only where the DNA matches it firmly. Clone size appears in some rows only: once, few, many, or a class for an expanded clone.

-	TRBV30	TRBD1	TRBJ1-1	CAFRLAGGFFSEAFF	TGTGCCTTTCGGTTGGCAGGGGGCTTTTTTAGTGAAGCTTTCTTT
few	TRBV4-1	-	TRBJ2-5	CASSQVGQRGTQYF	TGCGCCAGCAGCCAAGTTGGACAGCGGGGGACCCAGTACTTC
-	TRBV5-4	-	TRBJ1-4	CASSLERGEKLFF	TGTGCCAGCAGCTTGGAAAGGGGGGAAAAACTGTTTTTT
-	TRBV5-1	TRBD2	TRBJ2-3	CASSLTSLGGADTQYF	TGCGCCAGCAGCTTGACAAGCCTCGGGGGGGCTGATACGCAGTATTTT
-	TRBV15	TRBD1	TRBJ1-5	CATSRRTGAGNQPQHF	TGTGCCACCAGCAGGCGTACAGGGGCTGGGAATCAGCCCCAGCATTTT
-	TRBV19	-	TRBJ1-5	CASKTADNQPQHF	TGTGCCAGTAAGACAGCAGACAATCAGCCCCAGCATTTT
-	TRBV2	TRBD2	TRBJ2-7	CASRRTSGLHEQYF	TGTGCCAGCCGCCGGACTAGCGGGCTCCACGAGCAGTACTTC
once	TRBV4-2	TRBD2	TRBJ2-2	CASSRIAGPNTGELFF	TGTGCCAGCAGCAGAATAGCGGGGCCGAACACCGGGGAGCTGTTTTTT
-	TRBV7-2	-	TRBJ2-5	CASKVQVGQETQYF	TGTGCCAGCAAGGTACAGGTGGGACAAGAGACCCAGTACTTC
few	TRBV30	-	TRBJ1-1	CAWTTPGQREAFF	TGTGCCTGGACGACACCGGGACAACGAGAAGCTTTCTTT
-	TRBV30	TRBD2	TRBJ2-1	CACPGAGAQEQFF	TGTGCCTGCCCGGGAGCGGGAGCCCAGGAGCAGTTCTTC
few	TRBV7-9	-	TRBJ2-2	CASSPSQGSGGELFF	TGTGCCAGCAGCCCCTCCCAGGGGTCCGGCGGGGAGCTGTTTTTT
-	TRBV28	-	TRBJ1-5	CASSIRGNQPQHF	TGTGCCAGCAGTATTCGGGGAAATCAGCCCCAGCATTTT
-	TRBV6-1	-	TRBJ1-1	CASSEYYMNTEAFF	TGTGCCAGCAGTGAATATTACATGAACACTGAAGCTTTCTTT
few	TRBV7-9	TRBD1	TRBJ2-7	CASSSTGTGDQQYF	TGTGCCAGCAGCTCCACCGGGACAGGGGACCAGCAGTACTTC
few	TRBV7-9	TRBD1	TRBJ2-7	CASSLADRGPNEQYF	TGTGCCAGCAGCTTAGCCGACAGGGGGCCGAACGAGCAGTACTTC
few	TRBV29-1	-	TRBJ2-7	CSAHGGANEQYF	TGCAGCGCTCACGGAGGGGCCAACGAGCAGTACTTC
-	TRBV5-1	-	TRBJ2-5	CASSLFEGRKETQYF	TGCGCCAGCAGCTTGTTCGAGGGTAGAAAAGAGACCCAGTACTTC
-	TRBV19	TRBD1	TRBJ2-7	CASSPGTGAINEQYF	TGTGCCAGTAGTCCCGGGACAGGGGCGATCAACGAGCAGTACTTC
-	TRBV28	-	TRBJ2-1	CASSLSQREQFF	TGTGCCAGCAGTTTGAGCCAGCGGGAGCAGTTCTTC
few	TRBV19	-	TRBJ1-1	CASTAGLNTEAFF	TGTGCCAGTACGGCGGGCCTGAACACTGAAGCTTTCTTT
-	TRBV21-1	-	TRBJ1-5	CASSPGGRDRTNQPQHF	TGTGCCAGCAGCCCTGGAGGGCGGGACAGGACCAATCAGCCCCAGCATTTT
few	TRBV9	-	TRBJ2-3	CASSVGGGDTDTQYF	TGTGCCAGCAGCGTAGGAGGCGGGGACACAGATACGCAGTATTTT
-	TRBV2	TRBD2	TRBJ2-1	CASRARTSVYNEQFF	TGTGCCAGCAGGGCCAGGACTAGCGTTTACAATGAGCAGTTCTTC
-	TRBV9	-	TRBJ2-1	CASSVVGNRGEQFF	TGTGCCAGCAGCGTAGTAGGAAACCGGGGGGAGCAGTTCTTC
-	TRBV5-4	TRBD1	TRBJ1-2	CASSPDRSYGYTF	TGTGCCAGCAGCCCGGACAGGTCCTATGGCTACACCTTC
-	TRBV29-1	-	TRBJ2-7	CSAATWASYEQYF	TGCAGCGCCGCAACCTGGGCCTCCTACGAGCAGTACTTC
-	TRBV5-4	-	TRBJ2-7	CASSLGQSYEQYF	TGTGCCAGCAGCTTGGGGCAATCCTACGAGCAGTACTTC
-	TRBV19	-	TRBJ2-5	CATTGKQETQYF	TGTGCCACCACCGGGAAGCAAGAGACCCAGTACTTC
-	TRBV15	TRBD1	TRBJ1-2	CATSRGGGTELYGYTF	TGTGCCACCAGCAGAGGAGGAGGGACAGAACTATATGGCTACACCTTC
-	TRBV29-1	TRBD1	TRBJ1-2	CSVAPPTGEVGYTF	TGCAGCGTTGCTCCTCCTACAGGGGAGGTTGGCTACACCTTC
-	TRBV9	TRBD2	TRBJ2-7	CASSVGGTSFHEQYF	TGTGCCAGCAGCGTAGGCGGGACTAGCTTCCACGAGCAGTACTTC
-	TRBV7-9	TRBD2	TRBJ2-1	CASSRSGRSYNEQFF	TGTGCCAGCAGCAGGAGCGGGAGATCCTACAATGAGCAGTTCTTC
-	TRBV5-1	TRBD1	TRBJ1-4	CASSRTGAVNEKLFF	TGCGCCAGCAGCAGGACAGGGGCTGTTAATGAAAAACTGTTTTTT
-	TRBV7-6	-	TRBJ2-5	CASSLALGETQYF	TGTGCCAGCAGCTTAGCGCTCGGAGAGACCCAGTACTTC
-	TRBV7-2	-	TRBJ2-7	CASSSTSTGTYEQYF	TGTGCCAGCAGCTCGACGTCGACGGGGACCTACGAGCAGTACTTC
-	TRBV19	-	TRBJ1-1	CASKAEVDTEAFF	TGTGCCAGTAAGGCCGAGGTTGACACTGAAGCTTTCTTT
-	TRBV4-1	TRBD1	TRBJ2-3	CASARGQGLTDTQYF	TGCGCCAGCGCGAGAGGACAGGGCCTCACAGATACGCAGTATTTT
-	TRBV11-2	-	TRBJ2-5	CASSLGAETQYF	TGTGCCAGCAGCTTAGGGGCAGAGACCCAGTACTTC
-	TRBV7-9	-	TRBJ2-1	CASSLSLEQFF	TGTGCCAGCAGCTTAAGCCTTGAGCAGTTCTTC
-	TRBV15	-	TRBJ2-7	CATSFGGLYEQYF	TGTGCCACCAGCTTCGGGGGACTCTACGAGCAGTACTTC
-	TRBV28	-	TRBJ2-5	CASTLDRSGEQYF	TGTGCCAGCACCCTGGACAGGTCGGGGGAGCAGTACTTC
-	TRBV7-3	-	TRBJ2-5	CASSPTGGGRETQYF	TGTGCCAGCAGCCCTACAGGGGGCGGGAGGGAGACCCAGTACTTC
-	TRBV28	-	TRBJ2-1	CASSLNLSEQFF	TGTGCCAGCAGCCTAAATCTATCTGAGCAGTTCTTC
-	TRBV5-1	TRBD1	TRBJ2-3	CASSIGQGLSTDTQYF	TGCGCCAGCAGCATCGGACAGGGATTGAGTACAGATACGCAGTATTTT
-	TRBV7-9	TRBD1	TRBJ1-2	CASSRDRNYGYTF	TGTGCCAGCAGCCGGGACAGGAATTATGGCTACACCTTC
few	TRBV13	TRBD2	TRBJ2-3	CASSSGLAGSTDTQYF	TGTGCCAGCAGCTCAGGACTAGCGGGGAGCACAGATACGCAGTATTTT
-	TRBV30	TRBD2	TRBJ2-1	CAWRTSGNYNEQFF	TGTGCCTGGAGGACTAGCGGGAATTACAATGAGCAGTTCTTC
-	TRBV2	-	TRBJ1-2	CASAGTSRDYGYTF	TGTGCCAGCGCCGGGACATCACGAGACTATGGCTACACCTTC
-	TRBV9	TRBD2	TRBJ2-7	CASSSGGPFIEQYF	TGTGCCAGCAGTTCGGGAGGGCCCTTTATCGAGCAGTACTTC
-	TRBV4-1	-	TRBJ1-5	CASSQERHSNQPQHF	TGCGCCAGCAGCCAAGAGAGGCATAGCAATCAGCCCCAGCATTTT
-	TRBV28	TRBD1	TRBJ2-7	CASSSSFFGQGSYEQYF	TGTGCCAGCAGTTCCTCATTCTTCGGACAGGGCTCCTACGAGCAGTACTTC